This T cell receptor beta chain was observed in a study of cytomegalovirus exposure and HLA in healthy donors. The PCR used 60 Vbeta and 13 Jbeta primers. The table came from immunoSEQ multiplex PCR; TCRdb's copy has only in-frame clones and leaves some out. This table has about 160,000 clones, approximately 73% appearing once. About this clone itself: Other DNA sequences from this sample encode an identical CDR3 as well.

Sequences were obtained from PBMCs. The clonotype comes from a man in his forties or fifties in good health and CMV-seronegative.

This chain's CDR3 is CASSLGPDRRPTEAFF. The CDR3 coding sequence is TGTGCCAGCAGCTTAGGACCGGACAGGAGGCCCACTGAAGCTTTCTTT. The V and J genes are TRBV7-2 and TRBJ1-1; 7 bases fit TRBD1. Looked up from germline, CDR1 is SGHTA and CDR2 is FQGNSA. The V segment lost 1 base and the J segment 4 bases; nucleotides outside the gene matches: 9. The CDR3 consists of 16 residues.